This passage covers 27 T cell receptor beta chains from one sample sequenced in a study of cytomegalovirus exposure and HLA in healthy donors. 60 Vbeta and 13 Jbeta primers were used in PCR. The data were produced by immunoSEQ multiplex PCR, yet TCRdb's version contains in-frame clones alone and is incomplete. Among some 120,000 clones listed, approximately 75% were seen once. Sequencing used PBMCs. All receptors derive from a man under 40 in good health and CMV-seronegative.

J is TRBJ2-2 and V is TRBV2, with 12 bases matching TRBD2. The CDR3 has 16 residues. Trimming at V came to 6 bases and at J to 4 bases, leaving 6 bases not matched to a gene. The germline V gene encodes CDR1 SNHLY and CDR2 FYNNEI. In DNA form, the CDR3 reads TGTGCCAGCAGGATACTAGCGGGGGGCTTCACCGGGGAGCTGTTTTTT. Translated, it gives CASRILAGGFTGELFF.

A note on this clone: Within the sample, other DNA sequences also encode this same CDR3. The chain employs TRBV19 and TRBJ2-7; possibly TRBD1 for D (6 bases). The germline V gene encodes CDR1 LNHDA and CDR2 SQIVND (reference sequence). V was clipped by 3 bases and J by 2 bases, with 14 bases between them. The length of the CDR3 is 15 residues. The CDR3 nucleotides are TGTGCCAGTAGTATTGGGGGCCAGGGACCCTACGAGCAGTACTTC. Protein product: CASSIGGQGPYEQYF.

The chain joins TRBV10-3 to TRBJ2-1, with 7 bases aligning to TRBD2. The germline V gene encodes CDR1 ENHRY and CDR2 SYGVKD. This CDR3 spans 12 amino acids. In DNA, the CDR3 is TGTGGGGGGGGGAGCTCCTACAATGAGCAGTTCTTC. This gives the protein CGGGSSYNEQFF.

J is TRBJ2-4 and V is TRBV27, with TRBD1 identical over 7 bases. The junction had 9 bases not matched to a gene; V was cut back by 5 bases and J by 8 bases. The CDR3 runs 14 residues. Looked up from germline, CDR1 is MNHEY and CDR2 is SMNVEV (reference sequence). CDR3 bases: TGTGCCAGCAGTCCGACAGGGAGACATTACATTCAGTACTTC. Encoded protein: CASSPTGRHYIQYF.

The chain couples TRBV18 to TRBJ2-6; TRBD1 is a possible D gene (5 bases). Germline CDR1 and CDR2: KGHSH and LQKENI. The CDR3 sequence is 16 residues long. V was clipped by 10 bases and J by 0 bases, with 16 bases between them. The CDR3 DNA sequence: TGTGCCACCGAGACAGAACCCTACTCTGGGGCCAACGTCCTGACTTTC. This codes for CATETEPYSGANVLTF.

The rearrangement joins TRBV5-1 to TRBJ1-1; 7 nucleotides line up with TRBD1. CDR1 and CDR2 from the germline V gene are SGHRS and YFSETQ. The CDR3 runs to 14 residues. Unmatched junction bases numbered 6, after V lost 0 bases and J lost 7 bases. This CDR3 reads CASSLARQGREAFF. The DNA for the CDR3 is TGCGCCAGCAGCTTGGCCCGACAGGGTCGTGAAGCTTTCTTT.

The sample holds a few counts of this clone. V usage is TRBV7-6 and J usage is TRBJ2-1; possibly TRBD1 for D (6 bases). This CDR3 comprises 15 residues. Per germline, CDR1 SGHVS and CDR2 FNYEAQ. Trimming cost V 1 base and J 8 bases, with 15 bases left between them. CDR3 nucleotide sequence: TGTGCCAGCAGCTTAGGACAGGCCGCCCTTTATGAGCAGTTCTTC. Amino acids: CASSLGQAALYEQFF. Together with reference TRBV7-6 and TRBJ2-1, the CDR3 gives the full variable domain: GAGVSQSPRYKVTKRGQDVALRCDPISGHVSLYWYRQALGQGPEFLTYFNYEAQQDKSGLPNDRFSAERPEGSISTLTIQRTEQRDSAMYRCASSLGQAALYEQFFGPGTRLTVL.

The chain combines TRBV30 with TRBJ2-1; TRBD1 agrees at 8 bases. The germline V gene has CDR1 GTSNPN and CDR2 SVGIG (reference sequence). V dropped 3 bases and J dropped 9; count of bases not matched to a gene: 19. The CDR3 runs to 17 residues. CDR3 sequence: CAWSFGRTTGAAGEQFF. In DNA, the CDR3 is TGTGCCTGGAGCTTCGGGAGAACGACAGGGGCGGCTGGTGAGCAGTTCTTC.

The V gene is TRBV7-6, the J gene TRBJ1-1, with 8 bases lining up with TRBD1. The J segment lost 1 base and the V segment lost 2 bases, leaving 6 bases of the junction unmatched. This CDR3 is 16 amino acids long. Germline V gene lookup returns CDR1 SGHVS and CDR2 FNYEAQ. The chain's CDR3 is CASSLRPGGENTEAFF. Here the CDR3 DNA reads TGTGCCAGCAGCTTACGTCCAGGGGGCGAGAACACTGAAGCTTTCTTT.

The chain uses TRBV27 and TRBJ2-3; a possible D gene is TRBD2 (5 bases). V was cut by 3 bases and J by 4 bases, with 11 bases left in between. CDR1 is MNHEY and CDR2 is SMNVEV in the germline V gene (reference sequence). The CDR3 spans 14 residues. CDR3: CASSFSRGADTQYF. CDR3 nucleotides: TGTGCCAGCAGTTTCTCTCGGGGTGCAGATACGCAGTATTTT.

The V call is TRBV4-1, the J call TRBJ1-6; the D is unclear. The V and J ends lost 2 bases and 10 bases respectively, with 9 bases between them. This CDR3 has 13 amino acids. CDR1 is MGHRA and CDR2 is YSYEKL in the germline V gene. In nucleotides, the CDR3 is TGCGCCAGCAGCCAAATACACAACTCACCCCTCCACTTT. Residues: CASSQIHNSPLHF.

V is TRBV9 and J is TRBJ2-7; TRBD2 matches at 8 bases. Per the germline V gene, CDR1 is SGDLS and CDR2 is YYNGEE. The CDR3 length is 15 residues. The V and J ends lost 0 bases and 2 bases, in that order; junction bases with no gene match: 4. The CDR3 bases are TGTGCCAGCAGCGTAGACGGACTAGCAACCTACGAGCAGTACTTC. Its translation is CASSVDGLATYEQYF.

This clone has more than one count but fewer than ten. The CDR3 reads CASSLAGMETQYF. For the CDR3, the DNA is TGTGCCAGCAGCTTGGCAGGGATGGAGACCCAGTACTTC. The rearrangement joins TRBV5-5 to TRBJ2-5, with a tentative D call TRBD1 (5 bases). The CDR3 covers 13 residues. The germline gives CDR1 SGHKS, CDR2 YYEKEE (reference sequence). V lost 0 bases to trimming and J lost 5 bases, with 8 bases between them.

The chain recombines TRBV6-1 with TRBJ2-7; 11 bases align to TRBD1. Unmatched junction bases numbered 8, after V lost 9 bases and J lost 4 bases. The germline V gene encodes CDR1 MNHNS and CDR2 SASEGT. This CDR3 is built from 14 residues. The CDR3: CASVAGTGGYEQYF. The CDR3 region has the DNA TGTGCCAGTGTAGCCGGGACAGGGGGTTACGAGCAGTACTTC.

This clone was counted a few times. The chain is built from TRBV6-6 and TRBJ2-7; D ambiguous. Germline loops: CDR1 MNHNY, CDR2 SVGAGI (reference sequence). The CDR3 sequence is 14 residues long. Trimming left V 7 bases short and J 7 bases short, with 20 bases between. The CDR3 sequence is CASTPPAGIHEQYF. Here the CDR3 DNA reads TGTGCCAGCACCCCACCGGCAGGAATTCATGAGCAGTACTTC.

This clone was observed a few times. The chain is built from TRBV7-3 and TRBJ1-5; D not resolved. V gave up 0 bases and J gave up 4 bases, with 4 bases separating them. The CDR3 is 13 amino acids. Germline-derived CDR1 and CDR2 are SGHTA and FQGTGA. In nucleotides, the CDR3 is TGTGCCAGCAGCTTAACCCATAATCAGCCCCAGCATTTT. Its translation is CASSLTHNQPQHF.

The J gene is TRBJ2-7, the V gene TRBV6-1; unclear D gene. CDR3 length: 12 residues. Trimming cost V 3 bases and J 2 bases, with 5 bases left between them. The V gene's germline CDR1 is MNHNS and CDR2 SASEGT. CDR3 coding DNA: TGTGCCAGCAGTGAGGTAGCCTACGAGCAGTACTTC. Its translation: CASSEVAYEQYF.

This clone was observed a handful of times. The chain uses TRBV28 and TRBJ1-2; the match to TRBD1 covers 7 bases. Germline CDR1 MDHEN, CDR2 SYDVKM. CDR3 length: 15 residues. After removal of 4 bases from V and 3 bases from J, the junction contained 8 bases not matched to a gene. CDR3 bases: TGTGCCAGCAGTTCATACAGGGGTAATGACTATGGCTACACCTTC. As protein: CASSSYRGNDYGYTF.

The rearrangement links TRBV18 to TRBJ1-4, with 7 nucleotides matching TRBD1. J was trimmed by 8 bases and V by 1 base; bases with no gene match: 7. Germline CDR1 reads KGHSH; CDR2 reads LQKENI. CDR3 length: 15 residues. CDR3 sequence reads: CASSPRQGMGEKLFF. CDR3 DNA: TGTGCCAGCTCACCACGACAGGGAATGGGCGAAAAACTGTTTTTT.

In DNA, the CDR3 is TGTGCCAGCAGCCAAGAGGGTTCGGCTAGCGGAACAGATACGCAGTATTTT. Translated: CASSQEGSASGTDTQYF. The V call is TRBV4-2, the J call TRBJ2-3; TRBD2 matches 7 bases. The CDR3 spans 17 residues. The V gene end was trimmed by 0 bases and the J gene end by 3 bases; junction bases not matched to a gene: 9. Germline lookup yields CDR1 LGHNA and CDR2 YNFKEQ.

The rearrangement joins TRBV7-2 to TRBJ1-5; TRBD1 aligns across 7 bases. V shed 5 bases, J shed 4 bases, and the junction held 8 bases outside the gene matches. The CDR3 sequence is 15 residues long. CDR1 and CDR2 (germline): SGHTA, FQGNSA. CDR3 protein: CASSPPRQGNQPQHF. The CDR3 coding sequence is TGTGCCAGCAGCCCCCCCAGACAGGGAAATCAGCCCCAGCATTTT. Supplemented by reference TRBV7-2 and TRBJ1-5, the full variable domain reads GAGVSQSPSNKVTEKGKDVELRCDPISGHTALYWYRQSLGQGLEFLIYFQGNSAPDKSGLPSDRFSAERTGGSVSTLTIQRTQQEDSAVYLCASSPPRQGNQPQHFGDGTRLSIL.

The gene calls are TRBV5-1 and TRBJ2-3; D may be TRBD2 (6 bases). V dropped 1 base and J dropped 5 bases, with 14 bases sitting between them. Germline CDR1 reads SGHRS; CDR2 reads YFSETQ. CDR3 size: 15 residues. The CDR3, as DNA: TGCGCCAGCAGCTTGATGGGGGGAGCAGGAGATACGCAGTATTTT. This translates into CASSLMGGAGDTQYF.

There are a few counts of this clone. The gene calls are TRBV27 and TRBJ2-7; tentatively, D is TRBD1 (6 bases). Trimming shortened V by 3 bases and J by 3 bases, and 12 bases separated the two germline ends. The CDR3 consists of 14 residues. Germline values: CDR1 MNHEY, CDR2 SMNVEV (reference sequence). The DNA of the CDR3 is TGTGCCAGCAGTTTTCGGCAGGGGTTCTACGAGCAGTACTTC. Its protein is CASSFRQGFYEQYF.

The V call is TRBV9, the J call TRBJ1-3, with no clear D. Trimming left V 6 bases short and J 8 bases short, with 15 bases between. Germline CDR1 reads SGDLS; CDR2 reads YYNGEE. This CDR3 spans 13 amino acids. The CDR3: CASKAAGVHTIYF. The CDR3 DNA reads TGTGCCAGCAAAGCCGCCGGGGTACACACCATATATTTT.

This chain joins TRBV28 and TRBJ2-3; D is perhaps TRBD1 (6 bases). Trimming cost V 5 bases and J 0 bases, with 15 bases left between them. The CDR3 runs 16 residues. CDR1 and CDR2 (germline): MDHEN, SYDVKM. The CDR3 region has the DNA TGTGCCAGCAGTCCAGGGGTCCAACCAAGCACAGATACGCAGTATTTT. Protein: CASSPGVQPSTDTQYF.

This clone was seen a handful of times. V usage is TRBV4-1 and J usage is TRBJ1-1; weak D call: TRBD1 (6 bases). The CDR3 is made up of 15 amino acids. Germline CDR1 is MGHRA and CDR2 is YSYEKL. Trimming shortened V by 1 base and J by 4 bases, and 13 bases separated the two germline ends. The CDR3 here is CASSQGRSRGTEAFF. The CDR3 bases are TGCGCCAGCAGCCAAGGGCGAAGCAGGGGCACTGAAGCTTTCTTT.

The chain joins TRBV9 to TRBJ1-6; 8 nucleotides match TRBD1. The V and J ends lost 3 bases and 8 bases, in that order; junction bases with no gene match: 7. Germline CDR1 SGDLS, CDR2 YYNGEE. This CDR3 is 15 amino acids long. Here the CDR3 reads CASSAEGQAYSPLHF. DNA for the CDR3: TGTGCCAGCAGCGCCGAGGGACAGGCTTATTCACCCCTCCACTTT.